Below are 13 T cell receptor beta chains sequenced from a single sample in a study of T cells in Graves' hyperthyroidism and ophthalmopathy. Amplified regions were TCR beta CDR3 sequences from RNA transcripts. HTBI primers drove first-round RT-PCR of the TCR CDR3. One entry per CDR3 protein results from TCRdb running MiXCR on the multiplex PCR reads. The table records 450,000 to 600,000 distinct CDR3 sequences, about 20% of them present only once. Sequencing was carried out using blood. The source is a man in his forties or fifties with Graves' ophthalmopathy.

On this clonotype: At one of its ends the junction is not consistent with the germline gene, which may arise from a read error. The chain uses TRBV7-7 and TRBJ2-5, with 8 positions matching TRBD1. The germline CDR1 and CDR2 sequences are SSHAT and FNYEAQ (reference sequence). The CDR3 is 15 amino acids. The CDR3 DNA follows: TGTGCTAGCAGCTCCATGGACAGGGACCAAGAGACCCAGTACTTC. Protein product: CASSSMDRDQETQYF.

This clonotype has just a few counts. This rearrangement joins TRBV18 to TRBJ2-3; possible D gene TRBD1, 6 bases. CDR3 length: 15 residues. Looked up from germline, CDR1 is KGHSH and CDR2 is LQKENI. V was trimmed by 8 bases and J by 0 bases, leaving 15 bases between them. The CDR3 reads CASSEGGSSTDTQYF. CDR3 DNA sequence: TGTGCCAGCAGTGAAGGGGGATCTAGCACAGATACGCAGTATTTT.

This clonotype has just a few counts. V usage is TRBV6-1 and J usage is TRBJ2-6; D is perhaps TRBD2 (6 bases). Germline values: CDR1 MNHNS, CDR2 SASEGT. The ends were cut back, 2 bases at V and 3 bases at J, with 17 bases in the middle. CDR3 length equals 18 residues. CDR3 bases: TGTGCCAGCAGTGAAACAAGGAGGGTCGGGAGTGGGGCCAACGTCCTGACTTTC. It is translated as CASSETRRVGSGANVLTF.

This clonotype was seen a few times. The rearrangement joins TRBV6-2 or TRBV6-3 to TRBJ2-7; 8 bases line up with TRBD2. Germline V lookup: CDR1 MNHEY, CDR2 SVGEGT. J gave up 1 base and V 4 bases, and 12 bases lay outside the gene matches. The length of the CDR3 is 17 residues. The CDR3 is CASSFSGGLVLSYEQYF. The CDR3 region has the DNA TGTGCCAGCAGTTTCTCGGGGGGACTAGTACTTTCCTACGAGCAGTACTTC.

The chain carries TRBV2 and TRBJ1-1; TRBD1 matches 10 bases. Losses at the gene ends were 10 bases for V and 1 base for J; bases not matched to a gene: 9. Germline V gives CDR1 SNHLY, CDR2 FYNNEI. The CDR3 loop spans 15 amino acids. This CDR3 reads CANDRGRSKNTEAFF. Written as DNA, the CDR3 is TGTGCCAACGACAGGGGGCGATCAAAGAACACTGAAGCTTTCTTT.

This clonotype was picked up many times. This sequence joins TRBV18 and TRBJ2-2, with 8 bases fitting TRBD1. The germline V gene has CDR1 KGHSH and CDR2 LQKENI. CDR3 length: 15 residues. With 5 bases clipped from V and 4 bases from J, the junction kept 6 bases outside the gene matches. The CDR3 loop reads CASSERTGSTGELFF. Here the CDR3 DNA reads TGTGCCAGCTCAGAACGGACAGGGAGCACCGGGGAGCTGTTTTTT.

This clonotype was recorded at least ten times. This rearrangement joins TRBV6-1 to TRBJ2-3; a possible D gene is TRBD2 (5 bases). There are 15 residues in the CDR3. V lost 6 bases and J lost 3, with 16 bases in between. The germline CDR1 and CDR2 sequences are MNHNS and SASEGT. The CDR3 bases are TGTGCCAGCAGCCCCCGGGAACGAGCGACAGATACGCAGTATTTT. This translates into CASSPRERATDTQYF.

V is TRBV7-3 and J is TRBJ2-7, with TRBD2 matching 13 bases. Trimming cost V 4 bases and J 5 bases; bases outside gene matches: 5. The CDR3 totals 15 residues. Looked up from germline, CDR1 is SGHTA and CDR2 is FQGTGA. Here the CDR3 reads CASSSGLAGDHEQYF. CDR3 nucleotides: TGTGCCAGCAGCTCCGGACTAGCGGGGGACCACGAGCAGTACTTC. Supplemented by reference TRBV7-3 and TRBJ2-7, the full variable domain reads GAGVSQTPSNKVTEKGKYVELRCDPISGHTALYWYRQSLGQGPEFLIYFQGTGAADDSGLPNDRFFAVRPEGSVSTLKIQRTERGDSAVYLCASSSGLAGDHEQYFGPGTRLTVT.

This chain uses TRBV2 with TRBJ2-7; 11 bases align to TRBD2. CDR1 and CDR2 (germline): SNHLY, FYNNEI. V dropped 6 bases and J dropped 0; count of bases not matched to a gene: 7. The CDR3 runs 16 residues. The DNA of the CDR3 is TGTGCCAGCAGCCAGACTAGCGGGGAAAGCTCCTACGAGCAGTACTTC. This sequence encodes CASSQTSGESSYEQYF.

This chain uses TRBV2 with TRBJ1-5; D is undetermined. The CDR3 is 13 amino acids. The germline V gene encodes CDR1 SNHLY and CDR2 FYNNEI. V lost 6 bases and J 2 bases, leaving 8 bases between the germline ends. For the CDR3, the DNA is TGTGCCAGCAGGCTCTCAGGCAATCAGCCCCAGCATTTT. Amino acids: CASRLSGNQPQHF.

This clonotype was counted between two and nine times. The rearrangement joins TRBV20-1 to TRBJ2-3; TRBD2 agrees at 11 bases. Germline V gene sequence: CDR1 DFQATT, CDR2 SNEGSKA (reference sequence). The CDR3 spans 16 residues. With V trimmed by 6 bases and J by 0 bases, 8 bases remained unmatched. The CDR3 sequence is CSASSGGISSTDTQYF. Here the CDR3 DNA reads TGCAGTGCGTCTAGCGGGGGGATATCTAGCACAGATACGCAGTATTTT.

The chain uses TRBV7-9 and TRBJ1-2; D is ambiguous. The V and J ends lost 4 bases and 3 bases respectively, with 21 bases between them. CDR1 is SEHNR, CDR2 FQNEAQ, per germline (reference sequence). The CDR3 sequence is 17 residues long. DNA for the CDR3: TGTGCCAGCAGCTGGCCGACGAGTGGGAGTCTGGACTATGGCTACACCTTC. It encodes CASSWPTSGSLDYGYTF.

This clonotype was picked up many times. The chain couples TRBV7-2 to TRBJ2-7, with 7 bases matching TRBD1. The germline gives CDR1 SGHTA, CDR2 FQGNSA. With 6 bases clipped from V and 3 bases from J, the junction kept 5 bases outside the gene matches. The CDR3 is 13 residues long. The CDR3 nucleotides read TGTGCCAGCAGTAGGGGGCATAGCTACGAGCAGTACTTC. This codes for CASSRGHSYEQYF.